These 15 T cell receptor beta chains share one sample of origin, sequenced in a study of monozygotic twins with inflammatory bowel disease. From its re-call of the 5' RACE reads, TCRdb lists each CDR3 protein once, without DNA. The sample's table shows tens of thousands of distinct CDR3 sequences. Material: blood. The receptor set was obtained from a human donor with ulcerative colitis or Crohn's disease, or a healthy co-twin of an affected twin (not recorded which).

The chain combines TRBV20-1 with TRBJ1-1; no DNA is available, so the TRBD1 call from TCRdb remains unchecked. This CDR3 has 18 residues. Germline CDR1 is DFQATT and CDR2 is SNEGSKA (reference sequence). CDR3 sequence reads: CSARDVHLRQLRNTEAFF.

The chain couples TRBV5-1 to TRBJ2-1. In germline, CDR1 is SGHRS, CDR2 YFSETQ. The CDR3 loop spans 13 amino acids. The CDR3: CASSLGGSNEQFF.

The chain carries TRBV4-1 and TRBJ2-5; the D gene TCRdb calls, TRBD1, cannot be checked with no DNA. The CDR3 consists of 16 residues. Germline V lookup: CDR1 MGHRA, CDR2 YSYEKL. CDR3 sequence reads: CASSQPRDRSKETQYF.

The chain uses TRBV5-1 and TRBJ1-1; no DNA is available, so the TRBD1 call from TCRdb remains unchecked. This CDR3 has 14 amino acids. Germline V gene sequence: CDR1 SGHRS, CDR2 YFSETQ. CDR3 sequence reads: CASSPSTANTEAFF.

V gene TRBV11-2 combines with J gene TRBJ2-7; checking the TCRdb D call of TRBD1 is not possible without DNA. Germline-derived CDR1 and CDR2 are SGHAT and FQNNGV. This CDR3 has 15 amino acids. The CDR3 spells CASSKYRDSSYEQYF.

The rearrangement links TRBV7-9 to TRBJ2-1; TCRdb indicates TRBD1, and absent DNA this call remains unverified. CDR3 size: 12 residues. Per the germline V gene, CDR1 is SEHNR and CDR2 is FQNEAQ (reference sequence). The CDR3 region is CASSSGGTALFF.

The V gene is TRBV6-1, the J gene TRBJ2-5. CDR1 and CDR2 (germline): MNHNS, SASEGT. There are 13 residues in the CDR3. The CDR3 is CASSEGEIRTQYF.

CDR3 sequence reads: CASSFGTRDNEQFF. J is TRBJ2-1 and V is TRBV5-1; TCRdb's D call, TRBD2, is unchecked because there is no DNA. This CDR3 contains 14 residues. CDR1 SGHRS and CDR2 YFSETQ come from the germline V gene.

This chain connects TRBV6-5 to TRBJ1-2; lacking DNA, the TRBD1 call made by TCRdb goes unchecked. CDR1 and CDR2 from the germline V gene are MNHEY and SVGAGI. The CDR3 loop spans 16 amino acids. The chain's CDR3 is CASSSQGQGGPYGYTF.

The rearrangement joins TRBV6-5 to TRBJ2-7; the TCRdb D gene call, TRBD1, has no DNA to confirm it. CDR3 length equals 12 residues. The germline CDR1 and CDR2 sequences are MNHEY and SVGAGI. The CDR3 region is CASARPEHEQYF.

CDR3 loop: CASSPQGAVRGDEQYF. V and J are TRBV18 and TRBJ2-7; with no DNA, the TCRdb D assignment of TRBD1 cannot be verified. Germline lookup yields CDR1 KGHSH and CDR2 LQKENI. The CDR3 consists of 16 residues. The full variable domain, completed using reference TRBV18 and TRBJ2-7, is NAGVMQNPRHLVRRRGQEARLRCSPMKGHSHVYWYRQLPEEGLKFMVYLQKENIIDESGMPKERFSAEFPKEGPSILRIQQVVRGDSAAYFCASSPQGAVRGDEQYFGPGTRLTVT.

The J gene is TRBJ2-7, the V gene TRBV29-1; the D call from TCRdb, TRBD1, cannot be confirmed without DNA. The CDR3 covers 16 residues. Germline CDR1 reads SQVTM; CDR2 reads ANQGSEA. The CDR3 here is CRVGNEEYRGRKEQYF.

CDR3 sequence reads: CASSPRGDEQFF. This chain links TRBV7-9 with TRBJ2-1; TCRdb selects TRBD1, and the lack of DNA leaves this call unchecked. Germline lookup yields CDR1 SEHNR and CDR2 FQNEAQ (reference sequence). The CDR3 is 12 amino acids.

The genes are TRBV4-1 and TRBJ1-1; the D call from TCRdb, TRBD1, cannot be confirmed without DNA. This CDR3 region has 15 residues. The germline V gene encodes CDR1 MGHRA and CDR2 YSYEKL. The CDR3 loop is CASSQGDRVGTEAFF.

The chain combines TRBV6-1 with TRBJ2-1; TCRdb's D gene call, TRBD2, goes unchecked for lack of DNA. The CDR3 extends over 17 amino acids. Per the germline V gene, CDR1 is MNHNS and CDR2 is SASEGT. CDR3: CASTVSRAAGSSNEQFF.